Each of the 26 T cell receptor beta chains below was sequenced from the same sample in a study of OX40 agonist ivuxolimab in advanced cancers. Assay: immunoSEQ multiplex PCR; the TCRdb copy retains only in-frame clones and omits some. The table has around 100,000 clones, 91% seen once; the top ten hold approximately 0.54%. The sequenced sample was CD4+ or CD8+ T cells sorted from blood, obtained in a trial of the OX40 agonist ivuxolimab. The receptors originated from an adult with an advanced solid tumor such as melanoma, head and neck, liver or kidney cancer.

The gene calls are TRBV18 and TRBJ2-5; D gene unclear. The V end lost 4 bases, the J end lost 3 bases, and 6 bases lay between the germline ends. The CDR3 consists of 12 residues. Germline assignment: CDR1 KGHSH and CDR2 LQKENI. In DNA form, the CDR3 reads TGTGCCAGCTCACTTCTAGAAGAGACCCAGTACTTC. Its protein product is CASSLLEETQYF.

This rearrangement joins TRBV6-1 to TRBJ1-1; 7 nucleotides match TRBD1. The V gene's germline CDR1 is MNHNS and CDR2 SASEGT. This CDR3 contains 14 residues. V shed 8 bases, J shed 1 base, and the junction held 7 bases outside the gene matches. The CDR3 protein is CASGRQGSNTEAFF. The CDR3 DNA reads TGTGCCAGCGGTAGACAGGGTTCGAACACTGAAGCTTTCTTT.

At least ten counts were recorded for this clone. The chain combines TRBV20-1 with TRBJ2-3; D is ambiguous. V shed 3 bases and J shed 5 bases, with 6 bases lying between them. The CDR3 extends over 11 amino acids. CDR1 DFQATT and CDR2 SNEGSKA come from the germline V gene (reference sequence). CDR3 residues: CSASDLDTQYF. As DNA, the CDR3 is TGCAGTGCTAGTGACCTAGATACGCAGTATTTT.

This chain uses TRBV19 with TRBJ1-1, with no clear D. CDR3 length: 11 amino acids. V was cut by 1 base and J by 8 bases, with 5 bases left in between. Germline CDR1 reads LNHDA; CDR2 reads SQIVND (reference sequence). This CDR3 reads CASSIGVEAFF. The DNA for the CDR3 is TGTGCCAGTAGTATAGGTGTGGAAGCTTTCTTT.

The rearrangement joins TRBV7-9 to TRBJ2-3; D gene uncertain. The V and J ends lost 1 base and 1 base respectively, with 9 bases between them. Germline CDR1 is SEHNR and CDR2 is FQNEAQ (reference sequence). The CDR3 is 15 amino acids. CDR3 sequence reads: CASSLGFIGTDTQYF. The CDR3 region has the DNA TGTGCCAGCAGCTTAGGGTTTATCGGCACAGATACGCAGTATTTT. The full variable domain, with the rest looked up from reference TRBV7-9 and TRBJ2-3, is DTGVSQNPRHKITKRGQNVTFRCDPISEHNRLYWYRQTLGQGPEFLTYFQNEAQLEKSRLLSDRFSAERPKGSFSTLEIQRTEQGDSAMYLCASSLGFIGTDTQYFGPGTRLTVL.

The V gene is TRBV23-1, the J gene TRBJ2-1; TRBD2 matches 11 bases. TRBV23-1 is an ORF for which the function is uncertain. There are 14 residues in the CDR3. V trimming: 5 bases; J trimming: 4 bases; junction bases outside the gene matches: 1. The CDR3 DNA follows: TGCGCCAGCAGTGGGACTAGCGGATACAATGAGCAGTTCTTC. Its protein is CASSGTSGYNEQFF.

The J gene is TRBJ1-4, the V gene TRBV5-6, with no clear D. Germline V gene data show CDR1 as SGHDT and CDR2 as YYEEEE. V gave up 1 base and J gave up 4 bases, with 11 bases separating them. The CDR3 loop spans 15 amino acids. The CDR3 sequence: CASSLSLSFNEKLFF. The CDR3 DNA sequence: TGTGCCAGCAGCTTGTCTTTGTCCTTTAATGAAAAACTGTTTTTT.

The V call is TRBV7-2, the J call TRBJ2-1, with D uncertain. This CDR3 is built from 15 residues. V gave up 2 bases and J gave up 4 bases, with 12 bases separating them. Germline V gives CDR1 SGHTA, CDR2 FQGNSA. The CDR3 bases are TGTGCCAGCAGCTTAATGGCGGAACTGTACAATGAGCAGTTCTTC. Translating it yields CASSLMAELYNEQFF.

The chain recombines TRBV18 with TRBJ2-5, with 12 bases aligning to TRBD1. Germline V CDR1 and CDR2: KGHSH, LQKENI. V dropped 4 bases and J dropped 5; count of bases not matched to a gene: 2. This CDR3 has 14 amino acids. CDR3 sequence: CASSRDRGQETQYF. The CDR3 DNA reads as TGTGCCAGCTCACGGGACAGGGGGCAGGAGACCCAGTACTTC.

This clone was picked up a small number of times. The CDR3 DNA reads as TGTGCCAGCAGATCTCCGAACACTGAAGCTTTCTTT. Its protein is CASRSPNTEAFF. The chain carries TRBV5-4 and TRBJ1-1; D unclear. The CDR3 contains 12 residues. The germline V and J ends were trimmed by 5 bases and 1 base, with 6 bases remaining between them. Germline CDR1 is SGHNT and CDR2 is YYREEE (reference sequence).

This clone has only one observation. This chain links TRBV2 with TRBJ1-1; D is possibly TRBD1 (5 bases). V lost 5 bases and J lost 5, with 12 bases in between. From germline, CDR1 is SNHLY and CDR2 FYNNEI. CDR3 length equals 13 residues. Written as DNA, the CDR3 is TGTGCCAGCAGTAGACAGACGGAGACTGAAGCTTTCTTT. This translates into CASSRQTETEAFF.

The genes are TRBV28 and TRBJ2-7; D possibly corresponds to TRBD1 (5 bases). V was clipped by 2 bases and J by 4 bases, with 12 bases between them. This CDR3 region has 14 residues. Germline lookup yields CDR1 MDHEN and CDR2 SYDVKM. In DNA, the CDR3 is TGTGCCAGCAGTTTAGTGGCCAGGGTATACGAGCAGTACTTC. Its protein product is CASSLVARVYEQYF. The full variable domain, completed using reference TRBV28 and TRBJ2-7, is DVKVTQSSRYLVKRTGEKVFLECVQDMDHENMFWYRQDPGLGLRLIYFSYDVKMKEKGDIPEGYSVSREKKERFSLILESASTNQTSMYLCASSLVARVYEQYFGPGTRLTVT.

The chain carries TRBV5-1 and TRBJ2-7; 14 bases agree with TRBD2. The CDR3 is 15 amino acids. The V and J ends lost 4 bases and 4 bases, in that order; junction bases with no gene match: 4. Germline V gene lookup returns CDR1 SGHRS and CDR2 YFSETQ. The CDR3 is CASSPGLAGGYEQYF. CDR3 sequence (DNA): TGCGCCAGCAGCCCAGGACTAGCGGGAGGTTACGAGCAGTACTTC.

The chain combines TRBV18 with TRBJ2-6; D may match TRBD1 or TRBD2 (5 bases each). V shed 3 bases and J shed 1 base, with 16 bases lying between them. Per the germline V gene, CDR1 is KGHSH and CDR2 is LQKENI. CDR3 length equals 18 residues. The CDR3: CASSPNQGGGSGANVLTF. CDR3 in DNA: TGTGCCAGCTCACCCAACCAGGGTGGGGGATCTGGGGCCAACGTCCTGACTTTC. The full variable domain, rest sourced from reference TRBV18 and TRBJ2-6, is NAGVMQNPRHLVRRRGQEARLRCSPMKGHSHVYWYRQLPEEGLKFMVYLQKENIIDESGMPKERFSAEFPKEGPSILRIQQVVRGDSAAYFCASSPNQGGGSGANVLTFGAGSRLTVL.

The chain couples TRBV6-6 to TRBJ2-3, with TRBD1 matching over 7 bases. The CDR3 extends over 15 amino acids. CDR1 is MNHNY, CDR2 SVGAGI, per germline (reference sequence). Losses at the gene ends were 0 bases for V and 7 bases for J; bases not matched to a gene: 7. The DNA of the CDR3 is TGTGCCAGCAGTTACTCATACGGGACAGCCAATACGCAGTATTTT. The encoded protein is CASSYSYGTANTQYF.

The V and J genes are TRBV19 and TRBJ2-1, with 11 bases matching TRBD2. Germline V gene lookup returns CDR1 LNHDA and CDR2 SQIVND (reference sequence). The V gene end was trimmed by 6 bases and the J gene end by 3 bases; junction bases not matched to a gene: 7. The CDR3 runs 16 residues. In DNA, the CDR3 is TGTGCCAGTAGAAGTCTAGCGGGAGGCAGCTACAATGAGCAGTTCTTC. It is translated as CASRSLAGGSYNEQFF. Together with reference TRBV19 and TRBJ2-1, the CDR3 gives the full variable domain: DGGITQSPKYLFRKEGQNVTLSCEQNLNHDAMYWYRQDPGQGLRLIYYSQIVNDFQKGDIAEGYSVSREKKESFPLTVTSAQKNPTAFYLCASRSLAGGSYNEQFFGPGTRLTVL.

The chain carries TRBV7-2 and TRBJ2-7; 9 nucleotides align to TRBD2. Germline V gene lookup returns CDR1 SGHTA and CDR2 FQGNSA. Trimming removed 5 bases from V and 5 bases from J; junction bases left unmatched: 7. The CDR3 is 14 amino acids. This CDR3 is CASSRAGGPDEQYF. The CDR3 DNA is TGTGCCAGCAGCAGGGCGGGAGGGCCAGACGAGCAGTACTTC.

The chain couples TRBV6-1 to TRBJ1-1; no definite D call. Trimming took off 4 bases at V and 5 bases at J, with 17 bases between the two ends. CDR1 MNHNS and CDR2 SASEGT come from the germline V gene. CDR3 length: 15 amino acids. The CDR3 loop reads CASSGRVLAGTEAFF. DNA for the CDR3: TGTGCCAGCAGTGGGCGGGTCCTCGCGGGGACTGAAGCTTTCTTT.

CDR3 sequence (DNA): TGTGCCAGCAGCAAGGGGACAGTCTCCTACGAGCAGTACTTC. Protein sequence: CASSKGTVSYEQYF. This sequence joins TRBV11-2 and TRBJ2-7; 7 positions agree with TRBD1. V shed 5 bases, J shed 0 bases, and the junction held 4 bases outside the gene matches. The CDR3 sequence is 14 residues long. Germline V gene data show CDR1 as SGHAT and CDR2 as FQNNGV.

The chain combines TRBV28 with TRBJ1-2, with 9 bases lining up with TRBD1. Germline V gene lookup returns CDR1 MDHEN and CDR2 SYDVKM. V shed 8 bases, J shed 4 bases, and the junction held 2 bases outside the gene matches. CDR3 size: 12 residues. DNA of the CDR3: TGTGCCAGCCAACAGGGGGCCTATGGCTACACCTTC. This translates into CASQQGAYGYTF.

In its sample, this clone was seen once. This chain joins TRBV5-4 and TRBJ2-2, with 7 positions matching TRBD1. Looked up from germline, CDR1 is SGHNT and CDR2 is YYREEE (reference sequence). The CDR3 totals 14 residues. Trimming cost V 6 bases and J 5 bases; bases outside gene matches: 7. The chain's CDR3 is CASNRQGGTGELFF. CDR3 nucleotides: TGTGCCAGCAACAGACAGGGCGGAACCGGGGAGCTGTTTTTT.

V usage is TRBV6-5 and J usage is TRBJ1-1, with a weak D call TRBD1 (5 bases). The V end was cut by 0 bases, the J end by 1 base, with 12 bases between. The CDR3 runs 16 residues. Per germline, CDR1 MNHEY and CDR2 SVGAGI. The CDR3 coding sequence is TGTGCCAGCAGTTACTCGCCCCAGGGTCGGAACACTGAAGCTTTCTTT. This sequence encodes CASSYSPQGRNTEAFF.

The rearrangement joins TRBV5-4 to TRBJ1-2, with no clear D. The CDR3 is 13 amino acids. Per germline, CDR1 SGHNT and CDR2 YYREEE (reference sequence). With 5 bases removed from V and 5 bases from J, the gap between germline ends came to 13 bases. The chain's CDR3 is CASSRGRGYGYTF. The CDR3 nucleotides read TGTGCCAGCAGTCGCGGACGTGGTTATGGCTACACCTTC. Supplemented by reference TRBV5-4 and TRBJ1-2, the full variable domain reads ETGVTQSPTHLIKTRGQQVTLRCSSQSGHNTVSWYQQALGQGPQFIFQYYREEENGRGNFPPRFSGLQFPNYSSELNVNALELDDSALYLCASSRGRGYGYTFGSGTRLTVV.

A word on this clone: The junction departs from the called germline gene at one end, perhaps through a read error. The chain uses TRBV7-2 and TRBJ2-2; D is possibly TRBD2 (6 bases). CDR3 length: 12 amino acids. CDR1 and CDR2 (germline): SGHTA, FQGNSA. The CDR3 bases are TGTGCCAGCAGCGTAGCGGTCGGGGAGCTGTTTTTT. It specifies CASSVAVGELFF.

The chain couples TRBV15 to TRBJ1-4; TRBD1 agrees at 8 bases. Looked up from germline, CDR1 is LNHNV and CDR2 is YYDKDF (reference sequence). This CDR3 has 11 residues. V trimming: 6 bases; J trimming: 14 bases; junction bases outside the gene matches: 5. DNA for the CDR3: TGTGCCACCAGGAGGACAGGGACGCTGTTTTTT. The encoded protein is CATRRTGTLFF.

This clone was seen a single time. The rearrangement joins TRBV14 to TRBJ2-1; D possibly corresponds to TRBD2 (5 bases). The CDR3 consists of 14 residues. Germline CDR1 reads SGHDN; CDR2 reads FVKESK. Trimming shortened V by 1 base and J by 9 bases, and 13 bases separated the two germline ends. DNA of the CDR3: TGTGCCAGCAGCCAAGGTGGCTGGACTGTTGAGCAGTTCTTC. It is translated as CASSQGGWTVEQFF. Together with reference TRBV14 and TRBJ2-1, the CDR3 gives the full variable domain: EAGVTQFPSHSVIEKGQTVTLRCDPISGHDNLYWYRRVMGKEIKFLLHFVKESKQDESGMPNNRFLAERTGGTYSTLKVQPAELEDSGVYFCASSQGGWTVEQFFGPGTRLTVL.